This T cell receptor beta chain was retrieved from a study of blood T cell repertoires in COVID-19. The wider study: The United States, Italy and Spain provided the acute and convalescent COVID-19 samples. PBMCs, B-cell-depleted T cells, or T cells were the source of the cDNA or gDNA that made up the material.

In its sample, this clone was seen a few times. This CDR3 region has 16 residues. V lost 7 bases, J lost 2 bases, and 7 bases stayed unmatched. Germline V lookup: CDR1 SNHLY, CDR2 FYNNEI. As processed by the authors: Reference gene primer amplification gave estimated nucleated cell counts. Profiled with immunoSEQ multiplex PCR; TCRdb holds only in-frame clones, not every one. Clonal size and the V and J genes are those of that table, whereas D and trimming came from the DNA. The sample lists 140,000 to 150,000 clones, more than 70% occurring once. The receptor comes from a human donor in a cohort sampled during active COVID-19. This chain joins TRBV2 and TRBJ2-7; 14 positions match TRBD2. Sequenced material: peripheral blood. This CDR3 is CASMGGTSGRPYEQYF. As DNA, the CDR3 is TGTGCCAGCATGGGGGGGACTAGCGGGAGACCCTACGAGCAGTACTTC.